These T cell receptor beta chains were read from a single sample in a study of shared clonotypes between healthy human individuals. Generated by immunoSEQ multiplex PCR, the TCRdb table keeps only in-frame clones and is missing some. The repertoire includes 2 million to 3 million clones, 80% to 95% of them detected once, and 0.36% sits in the top ten. Sequenced: naive CD4+ T cells from PBMCs. The origin of the receptors is a man aged 18-30 years in good health. Some clones in this sample may be carry-over from other donors' samples. The CDR3 runs from the conserved cysteine through the conserved F or W. D genes are given only for firm matches. Rows give clone size only sometimes, using once, few, many, or a class for an expanded clone.

V	size	J	D	CDR3	DNA
TRBV7-2	NA	TRBJ2-7	NA	CASSASSYEQYF	TGTGCCAGCAGCGCTAGCTCCTACGAGCAGTACTTC
TRBV28	NA	TRBJ2-3	NA	CASSRDGTDTQYF	TGTGCCAGCAGCCGAGACGGCACAGATACGCAGTATTTT
TRBV5-1	NA	TRBJ2-3	TRBD2	CASSSGLAGSTDTQYF	TGCGCCAGCAGCTCAGGACTAGCGGGAAGCACAGATACGCAGTATTTT
TRBV6-6	NA	TRBJ2-5	TRBD2	CASSPGIAGQETQYF	TGTGCCAGCAGTCCGGGGATAGCGGGTCAAGAGACCCAGTACTTC
TRBV9	NA	TRBJ2-7	NA	CASSTSLGPSEQYF	TGTGCCAGCAGCACGAGCCTGGGCCCTAGCGAGCAGTACTTC
TRBV13	once	TRBJ2-4	NA	CASSLRGAKNIQYF	TGTGCCAGCAGCCTCCGGGGAGCCAAAAACATTCAGTACTTC
TRBV6-5	NA	TRBJ1-1	NA	CASSYEPMNTEAFF	TGTGCCAGCAGTTACGAACCGATGAACACTGAAGCTTTCTTT
TRBV7-9	NA	TRBJ1-1	TRBD1	CASSSQGTTFAEAFF	TGTGCCAGCAGCTCACAGGGGACGACCTTCGCTGAAGCTTTCTTT
TRBV30	NA	TRBJ2-1	NA	CAWSLNTDNEQFF	TGTGCCTGGAGTCTTAACACCGACAATGAGCAGTTCTTC
TRBV4-1	NA	TRBJ1-2	TRBD1	CASSPGQGVRGYTF	TGCGCCAGCAGCCCGGGACAGGGGGTAAGGGGCTACACCTTC
TRBV4-1	NA	TRBJ2-3	TRBD1	CASSQKTGVATDTQYF	TGCGCCAGCAGCCAAAAGACAGGGGTGGCCACAGATACGCAGTATTTT
TRBV12-5	NA	TRBJ1-2	NA	CASGLEGAYGYTF	TGTGCTAGTGGTTTGGAAGGGGCCTATGGCTACACCTTC
TRBV30	NA	TRBJ2-4	TRBD1	CAWSQGVAKNIQYF	TGTGCCTGGAGTCAGGGGGTTGCCAAAAACATTCAGTACTTC
TRBV5-1	NA	TRBJ2-7	NA	CASRAGRSNSYEQYF	TGCGCCAGCCGGGCGGGACGATCGAACTCCTACGAGCAGTACTTC
TRBV14	NA	TRBJ2-7	NA	CASSQPQGPSEQYF	TGTGCCAGCAGCCAGCCTCAAGGGCCCAGCGAGCAGTACTTC
TRBV6-5	NA	TRBJ1-5	NA	CASSSLSGGQPQHF	TGTGCCAGCAGTTCCTTATCGGGTGGTCAGCCCCAGCATTTT
TRBV18	NA	TRBJ2-5	NA	CASSPPAGETQYF	TGTGCCAGCTCACCACCGGCGGGAGAGACCCAGTACTTC
TRBV6-5	NA	TRBJ1-2	NA	CASRDTESYGYTF	TGTGCCAGCAGAGATACAGAGTCCTATGGCTACACCTTC
TRBV6-1	NA	TRBJ2-2	TRBD2	CASKALAGGTGELFF	TGTGCCAGCAAAGCCCTAGCGGGAGGTACCGGGGAGCTGTTTTTT
TRBV7-9	NA	TRBJ1-4	NA	CASSFVVFEKLFF	TGTGCCAGCAGCTTTGTAGTTTTTGAAAAACTGTTTTTT
TRBV19	once	TRBJ1-2	TRBD1	CASSMGRGGNYGYTF	TGTGCCAGTAGTATGGGGCGAGGGGGCAACTATGGCTACACCTTC
TRBV28	NA	TRBJ2-5	NA	CASSFLRVSSETQYF	TGTGCCAGCAGTTTTTTAAGGGTCTCGAGTGAGACCCAGTACTTC
TRBV28	few	TRBJ1-5	NA	CASSQSPTRPQHF	TGTGCCAGCAGCCAATCCCCGACCCGGCCCCAGCATTTT
TRBV7-9	NA	TRBJ2-3	NA	CASSPTSDTQYF	TGTGCCAGCAGCCCGACGTCAGATACGCAGTATTTT
TRBV7-2	NA	TRBJ2-1	NA	CASSNRRTSSYNEQFF	TGTGCCAGCAGCAACCGAAGGACAAGCTCCTACAATGAGCAGTTCTTC
TRBV6-5	NA	TRBJ1-5	TRBD1	CASITTDRSYQPQHF	TGTGCCAGCATTACGACGGACAGGAGCTATCAGCCCCAGCATTTT
TRBV9	NA	TRBJ2-3	TRBD2	CASSVGGRAPDTQYF	TGTGCCAGCAGCGTAGGCGGGAGGGCCCCAGATACGCAGTATTTT
TRBV18	NA	TRBJ1-1	NA	CASSPPAGRTEAFF	TGTGCCAGCTCACCACCGGCAGGGCGGACTGAAGCTTTCTTT
TRBV7-2	NA	TRBJ1-3	TRBD1	CASSPDGQAYSGNTIYF	TGTGCCAGCAGCCCCGATGGACAGGCTTACTCTGGAAACACCATATATTTT
TRBV28	NA	TRBJ2-1	TRBD2	CATGLAGGEQFF	TGTGCCACCGGACTAGCGGGAGGGGAGCAGTTCTTC
TRBV28	NA	TRBJ2-7	TRBD1	CASSVTGQLQYF	TGTGCCAGCAGTGTAACGGGACAGTTGCAGTACTTC
TRBV7-2	NA	TRBJ2-1	TRBD1	CASRRRSGTGSYNEQFF	TGTGCCAGCAGACGCAGGTCGGGGACAGGGTCCTACAATGAGCAGTTCTTC
TRBV27	once	TRBJ2-6	NA	CVRRGYGANVLTF	TGTGTCAGGAGGGGTTATGGGGCCAACGTCCTGACTTTC
TRBV5-1	once	TRBJ2-2	TRBD1	CASSIGGTGDSGELFF	TGCGCCAGCAGCATTGGTGGGACAGGGGACTCCGGGGAGCTGTTTTTT
TRBV28	NA	TRBJ1-1	NA	CASSLWGKNTEAFF	TGTGCCAGCAGTTTGTGGGGGAAGAACACTGAAGCTTTCTTT
TRBV5-6	NA	TRBJ2-7	TRBD2	CASSLRHKTSVLHNEQYF	TGTGCCAGCAGCTTGCGCCATAAAACTAGCGTACTCCACAACGAGCAGTACTTC
TRBV7-8	NA	TRBJ2-5	NA	CASSLVAIQETQYF	TGTGCCAGCAGCTTAGTAGCGATCCAAGAGACCCAGTACTTC
TRBV7-6	NA	TRBJ2-1	NA	CASSSHQRNEQFF	TGTGCCAGCAGCTCCCACCAGAGAAATGAGCAGTTCTTC
TRBV28	NA	TRBJ2-3	NA	CASSSPLFDPDTQYF	TGTGCCAGCAGTTCCCCCCTCTTTGACCCAGATACGCAGTATTTT
TRBV5-1	NA	TRBJ2-1	TRBD2	CASSFQAGLSYNEQFF	TGCGCCAGCAGCTTCCAAGCGGGACTTTCCTACAATGAGCAGTTCTTC
TRBV11-2	once	TRBJ2-7	NA	CASSSRGLFLYEQYF	TGTGCCAGCAGCTCTCGCGGACTATTCCTCTACGAGCAGTACTTC
TRBV7-8	NA	TRBJ1-4	TRBD1	CASSLEGGREKLFF	TGTGCCAGCAGCTTAGAAGGGGGCCGAGAAAAACTGTTTTTT
TRBV28	once	TRBJ2-2	NA	CASSFRTGSVTGELFF	TGTGCCAGCAGTTTCCGAACAGGGTCGGTCACCGGGGAGCTGTTTTTT
TRBV5-4	NA	TRBJ2-3	NA	CASSLASPGEDTQYF	TGTGCCAGCAGCTTGGCCTCACCCGGCGAAGATACGCAGTATTTT
TRBV7-4	NA	TRBJ2-3	NA	CASTQLGTRTDTQYF	TGTGCCAGCACCCAGCTCGGGACGCGCACAGATACGCAGTATTTT
TRBV2	once	TRBJ1-5	NA	CASRREGPVGQPQHF	TGTGCCAGCAGGCGGGAAGGCCCGGTGGGGCAGCCCCAGCATTTT
TRBV7-9	NA	TRBJ1-2	NA	CASSLGGGATNYGYTF	TGTGCCAGCAGCTTAGGAGGTGGGGCGACTAACTATGGCTACACCTTC
TRBV5-6	NA	TRBJ1-5	TRBD1	CASSLFGTGGRQPQHF	TGTGCCAGCAGCTTGTTTGGGACAGGGGGCCGACAGCCCCAGCATTTT
TRBV4-1	NA	TRBJ2-7	NA	CASSQNIGLSYEQYF	TGCGCCAGCAGCCAAAACATCGGACTCTCCTACGAGCAGTACTTC
TRBV5-5	NA	TRBJ1-2	NA	CASSFMGYGYTF	TGTGCCAGCAGTTTTATGGGGTATGGCTACACCTTC
TRBV5-1	NA	TRBJ2-5	TRBD1	CASSSGTGGRETQYF	TGCGCCAGCAGCTCCGGGACAGGGGGCAGGGAGACCCAGTACTTC